One TCR beta chain is described in this entry. Its cognate antigen is unknown. The data derive from a study of identical twins. Study conclusions and caveats: For monozygotic twins, models underestimated out-of-frame TCR alpha sharing.

TCRdb reprocessed the 5' RACE reads with MiXCR, giving one entry per CDR3 protein. The data show fewer than 500,000 distinct CDR3 sequences, with about 13% seen just once and about 0.94% held by the top ten. Among all donors, each was a healthy Caucasian. The CDR3 totals 16 residues. Germline CDR1 SNHLY, CDR2 FYNNEI. Trimming removed 10 bases from V and 4 bases from J, with 22 bases in between. The data also belong to a second study, concerning yellow fever vaccine responses in identical twins. That study reports: In identical twins, vaccine T cell responses appeared partly shared and partly individual.

V usage is TRBV2 and J usage is TRBJ1-4; D gene unclear. This TCR derives from a woman aged 18 to 35 in good health. Sequenced input: CD4+ T cells sorted from blood. CDR3 bases: TGTGCCACCGCAAGGGAGAATCCGGTACTTAATGAAAAACTGTTTTTT. Its protein product is CATARENPVLNEKLFF.